The sequence of this T cell receptor (beta chain) was determined in a study of blood T cell repertoires in COVID-19. Study context: COVID-19 samples from acute and convalescent phases originated in the United States, Italy and Spain. PBMCs, B-cell-depleted T cells, or T cells provided the cDNA or gDNA that made up the material.

V lost 6 bases, J lost 5 bases, and 15 bases stayed unmatched. The CDR3 has 17 residues. The germline V gene encodes CDR1 ENHRY and CDR2 SYGVKD. Under the authors' procedure: Counts of nucleated cells, estimated from reference gene primer amplification, were obtained. TCRdb's copy holds only in-frame clones and misses some; the assay was immunoSEQ multiplex PCR. V, J and clone size are those of that table, while D and trimming were read from the DNA. Among roughly 200,000 clones listed, around 90% were seen once. This receptor was taken from a man aged 55 to 70 with acute or convalescent COVID-19. This chain connects TRBV10-3 to TRBJ2-5; 10 bases are a match to TRBD2. Sequencing was performed on peripheral blood. The CDR3 protein is CAISEHESAGGWETQYF. The CDR3 bases are TGTGCCATCAGCGAACACGAATCAGCGGGGGGGTGGGAGACCCAGTACTTC.